This T cell receptor (beta chain) derives from a study of T-cell memory formation after mild COVID-19. The wider study: Most TCR clusters belonged to a single donor.

V lost 0 bases to trimming and J lost 5 bases; unmatched junction nucleotides: 10. This CDR3 spans 19 amino acids. In germline, CDR1 is SGDLS, CDR2 YYNGEE. TCRdb called the 5' RACE reads again in MiXCR, with one record for every CDR3 protein. The table includes roughly 400,000 distinct CDR3 sequences, about 15% detected once. The source material was PBMCs or a T cell subset sorted from them (not recorded which). The V and J genes are TRBV9 and TRBJ2-2, with 13 nucleotides matching TRBD2. The receptor was derived from a man aged 18 to 30 who had mild COVID-19 (a few samples of this study predate the infection). Cell type and time point are not known. The DNA of the CDR3 is TGTGCCAGCAGCGTAGCTCCGACTAGCGGGGGGCGGGGTACCGGGGAGCTGTTTTTT. This codes for CASSVAPTSGGRGTGELFF.